Presented here are 20 T cell receptor beta chains from one specimen sequenced in a study of blood T cell repertoires in COVID-19. Libraries were prepared by immunoSEQ multiplex PCR; TCRdb keeps only in-frame clonotypes and omits some of them. This table has around 190,000 clones, more than 75% appearing once. Sequencing used peripheral blood. Every receptor here comes from a woman aged 40 to 50 with COVID-19, enrolled during active disease.

The sample holds a few counts of this clone. The chain has TRBV11-2 and TRBJ2-1; TRBD1 aligns across 7 bases. This CDR3 spans 14 amino acids. V lost 6 bases to trimming and J lost 10 bases; unmatched junction nucleotides: 12. Per the germline V gene, CDR1 is SGHAT and CDR2 is FQNNGV. CDR3 sequence: CASSPPRGPGEQFF. The CDR3 DNA follows: TGTGCCAGCAGTCCACCGAGGGGGCCCGGAGAGCAGTTCTTC. Together with reference TRBV11-2 and TRBJ2-1, the CDR3 gives the full variable domain: EAGVAQSPRYKIIEKRQSVAFWCNPISGHATLYWYQQILGQGPKLLIQFQNNGVVDDSQLPKDRFSAERLKGVDSTLKIQPAKLEDSAVYLCASSPPRGPGEQFFGPGTRLTVL.

This chain joins TRBV6-4 and TRBJ1-6; 7 bases map to TRBD1. The trim removed 6 bases at V and 5 bases at J, leaving 10 bases unmatched. Germline assignment: CDR1 MRHNA and CDR2 SNTAGT. This CDR3 is built from 16 residues. DNA for the CDR3: TGTGCCAGCAGCGCCCAGGGGGGTAGCAATAATTCACCCCTCCACTTT. Encoded protein: CASSAQGGSNNSPLHF.

CDR3 sequence reads: CASTEGALGEKLFF. CDR3 DNA sequence: TGTGCCAGCACAGAGGGGGCCCTTGGTGAAAAACTGTTTTTT. The chain joins TRBV28 to TRBJ1-4; TRBD1 aligns across 7 bases. The junction had 9 bases not matched to a gene; V was cut back by 7 bases and J by 7 bases. Germline CDR1 is MDHEN and CDR2 is SYDVKM. The CDR3 runs to 14 residues. Full variable domain (rest looked up from reference TRBV28 and TRBJ1-4): DVKVTQSSRYLVKRTGEKVFLECVQDMDHENMFWYRQDPGLGLRLIYFSYDVKMKEKGDIPEGYSVSREKKERFSLILESASTNQTSMYLCASTEGALGEKLFFGSGTQLSVL.

The gene calls are TRBV30 and TRBJ1-5, with D possibly being TRBD1 (5 bases). V lost 5 bases and J 4 bases, leaving 12 bases between the germline ends. The CDR3 runs 13 residues. Looked up from germline, CDR1 is GTSNPN and CDR2 is SVGIG (reference sequence). The CDR3 DNA follows: TGTGCCTGGGCCCAGGAGGGGAATCAGCCCCAGCATTTT. It specifies CAWAQEGNQPQHF.

As for this clone: A junction end diverges from the germline sequence, so it may reflect a read error. V is TRBV30 and J is TRBJ1-2; TRBD1 is a possible D gene (6 bases). The CDR3 consists of 11 residues. CDR1 and CDR2 (germline): GTSNPN, SVGIG (reference sequence). CDR3 in amino acids: CAWSVLTGKAF. The DNA of the CDR3 is TGTGCCTGGAGTGTGTTGACAGGAAAAGCCTTC.

The chain joins TRBV4-3 to TRBJ1-4; 7 bases match TRBD1. CDR3 length equals 16 residues. With V trimmed by 1 base and J by 6 bases, 8 bases remained unmatched. The germline CDR1 and CDR2 sequences are LGHNA and YSLEER. DNA of the CDR3: TGCGCCAGCAGCCAAGCCCGGGCGGGACAGCATGAAAAACTGTTTTTT. This gives the protein CASSQARAGQHEKLFF.

The chain combines TRBV4-2 with TRBJ1-1, with 7 bases matching TRBD1. This CDR3 contains 16 residues. After removal of 0 bases from V and 0 bases from J, the junction contained 4 bases not matched to a gene. Germline CDR1 is LGHNA and CDR2 is YNFKEQ. In DNA, the CDR3 is TGTGCCAGCAGCCAAGAGGCTGGACAGGTGAACACTGAAGCTTTCTTT. It encodes CASSQEAGQVNTEAFF.

The rearrangement joins TRBV5-4 to TRBJ1-4; 12 positions match TRBD1. The CDR3 runs 17 residues. Germline CDR1 and CDR2: SGHNT and YYREEE (reference sequence). J lost 7 bases, V lost 4 bases, and 11 bases had no gene match. CDR3 sequence (DNA): TGTGCCAGCAGCGTGGGGGGACAGGGGGCCCCCATTGAAAAACTGTTTTTT. The encoded protein is CASSVGGQGAPIEKLFF. Using reference TRBV5-4 and TRBJ1-4 for the parts outside the CDR3, the full variable domain is ETGVTQSPTHLIKTRGQQVTLRCSSQSGHNTVSWYQQALGQGPQFIFQYYREEENGRGNFPPRFSGLQFPNYSSELNVNALELDDSALYLCASSVGGQGAPIEKLFFGSGTQLSVL.

The rearrangement links TRBV18 to TRBJ1-1, with TRBD1 matching 7 bases. This CDR3 contains 15 residues. V was pared by 3 bases and J by 4 bases, with 8 bases of the junction left unmatched. Germline CDR1 reads KGHSH; CDR2 reads LQKENI. Here the CDR3 DNA reads TGTGCCAGCTCACCGGGCGAGGGGGCGGGCACTGAAGCTTTCTTT. As protein: CASSPGEGAGTEAFF.

The chain combines TRBV19 with TRBJ2-7, with 7 bases lining up with TRBD1. Germline CDR1 is LNHDA and CDR2 is SQIVND (reference sequence). The CDR3 length is 14 residues. Trimming cost V 4 bases and J 0 bases; bases outside gene matches: 3. The CDR3 reads CASSTWTGSYEQYF. The CDR3, as DNA: TGTGCCAGTAGTACCTGGACAGGCTCCTACGAGCAGTACTTC.

The J gene is TRBJ1-1, the V gene TRBV7-3; possibly TRBD1 for D (5 bases). Per the germline V gene, CDR1 is SGHTA and CDR2 is FQGTGA. Trimming removed 5 bases from V and 1 base from J, with 11 bases in between. CDR3 length equals 14 residues. CDR3 sequence reads: CASSRGHSNTEAFF. CDR3 bases: TGTGCCAGCAGCCGAGGACATTCGAACACTGAAGCTTTCTTT.

This chain joins TRBV6-5 and TRBJ1-5; TRBD1 is a possible D gene (5 bases). The CDR3 is made up of 16 amino acids. Trimming removed 4 bases from V and 2 bases from J, with 15 bases in between. Germline CDR1 reads MNHEY; CDR2 reads SVGAGI. CDR3 nucleotides: TGTGCCAGCAGTTCCGCGGGGGTCGAGGGCAATCAGCCCCAGCATTTT. This gives the protein CASSSAGVEGNQPQHF.

The rearrangement links TRBV5-1 to TRBJ1-6; 8 nucleotides line up with TRBD1. J lost 4 bases, V lost 8 bases, and 8 bases had no gene match. CDR3 size: 15 residues. Per germline, CDR1 SGHRS and CDR2 YFSETQ. The CDR3 here is CASQTGDAYNSPLHF. The CDR3 nucleotides read TGCGCCAGTCAGACAGGGGACGCGTATAATTCACCCCTCCACTTT.

The rearrangement links TRBV4-1 to TRBJ2-7; perhaps TRBD2 as D (5 bases). CDR3 size: 14 residues. Per germline, CDR1 MGHRA and CDR2 YSYEKL. The ends were cut back, 0 bases at V and 6 bases at J, with 12 bases in the middle. CDR3 bases: TGCGCCAGCAGCCAAGATCCGGGGAAGGGCGAGCAGTACTTC. It codes for CASSQDPGKGEQYF.

This clone has a handful of counts. This chain links TRBV5-6 with TRBJ2-7; 9 nucleotides line up with TRBD2. This CDR3 spans 14 amino acids. Germline CDR1 reads SGHDT; CDR2 reads YYEEEE. J gave up 0 bases and V 2 bases, and 0 bases lay outside the gene matches. The CDR3 is CASSLAGGSYEQYF. In DNA form, the CDR3 reads TGTGCCAGCAGCTTAGCGGGGGGCTCCTACGAGCAGTACTTC. Full variable domain (rest looked up from reference TRBV5-6 and TRBJ2-7): DAGVTQSPTHLIKTRGQQVTLRCSPKSGHDTVSWYQQALGQGPQFIFQYYEEEERQRGNFPDRFSGHQFPNYSSELNVNALLLGDSALYLCASSLAGGSYEQYFGPGTRLTVT.

The chain combines TRBV18 with TRBJ1-2, with 8 positions matching TRBD1. The CDR3 is 15 residues long. Germline CDR1 is KGHSH and CDR2 is LQKENI. With V trimmed by 2 bases and J by 5 bases, 7 bases remained unmatched. The CDR3 bases are TGTGCCAGCTCACCAGATCTGGGACAGGCTTATGGCTACACCTTC. Amino acids: CASSPDLGQAYGYTF.

This clone was detected only a few times. The rearrangement joins TRBV10-1 to TRBJ2-7; D is undetermined. The CDR3 has 14 amino acids. Germline CDR1 is WNHNN and CDR2 is SYGVQD (reference sequence). V was cut by 4 bases and J by 0 bases, with 10 bases left in between. CDR3 loop: CASSARPSSYEQYF. CDR3 nucleotides: TGCGCCAGCAGTGCCAGGCCGAGCTCCTACGAGCAGTACTTC.

This clone came up once. This rearrangement joins TRBV2 to TRBJ2-5; 11 bases match TRBD2. V was clipped by 1 base and J by 5 bases; unmatched bases: 9. This CDR3 is built from 17 residues. Germline V gene sequence: CDR1 SNHLY, CDR2 FYNNEI. The CDR3 nucleotides are TGTGCCAGCAGTGAAGGGGCGGCTAGCGGGGGGCCGGAGACCCAGTACTTC. It codes for CASSEGAASGGPETQYF. The full variable domain, its missing parts supplied by reference TRBV2 and TRBJ2-5, is EPEVTQTPSHQVTQMGQEVILRCVPISNHLYFYWYRQILGQKVEFLVSFYNNEISEKSEIFDDQFSVERPDGSNFTLKIRSTKLEDSAMYFCASSEGAASGGPETQYFGPGTRLLVL.

This clone has a single count. V and J are TRBV20-1 and TRBJ1-4, with a weak D call TRBD1 (5 bases). The CDR3 sequence is 11 residues long. Germline CDR1 and CDR2: DFQATT and SNEGSKA (reference sequence). Between the trimmed V and J ends, which lost 4 bases and 7 bases, there was a span of 7 bases. CDR3 bases: TGCAGTGCTATGGGGGGTGAAAAACTGTTTTTT. Protein: CSAMGGEKLFF.

The V gene is TRBV5-1, the J gene TRBJ1-2; D perhaps matches TRBD1 (5 bases). The CDR3 has 13 amino acids. From germline, CDR1 is SGHRS and CDR2 YFSETQ. The V end was cut by 0 bases, the J end by 2 bases, with 5 bases between. The CDR3 coding sequence is TGCGCCAGCAGCTTGGACAGGAACTATGGCTACACCTTC. Translating it yields CASSLDRNYGYTF.